The next 10 T cell receptor beta chains were all read from a single sample in a study of OX40 agonist ivuxolimab in advanced cancers. The table came from immunoSEQ multiplex PCR; TCRdb's copy has only in-frame clones and leaves some out. Of approximately 49,000 clones in the sample, approximately 81% were seen once. The specimen comprised CD4+ or CD8+ T cells sorted from blood, sampled in a trial of the OX40 agonist ivuxolimab. The receptors stem from an adult with an advanced solid tumor such as melanoma, head and neck, liver or kidney cancer.

This clone showed up just a few times. The V and J genes are TRBV2 and TRBJ2-5; 7 bases fit TRBD1. The trim removed 3 bases at V and 5 bases at J, leaving 0 bases unmatched. CDR3 length equals 12 residues. CDR1 is SNHLY, CDR2 FYNNEI, per germline. In DNA form, the CDR3 reads TGTGCCAGCAGTGACAGGGGGGAGACCCAGTACTTC. Protein: CASSDRGETQYF.

In nucleotides, the CDR3 is TGTGCCAGCAGCCAAGATCGGGGGCTGAGTGACACAGATACGCAGTATTTT. Encoded protein: CASSQDRGLSDTDTQYF. The chain has TRBV4-2 and TRBJ2-3; D may correspond to TRBD1 or TRBD2 (6 bases each). V was shortened by 0 bases and J by 2 bases, with 15 bases between the two germline ends. CDR1 and CDR2 (germline): LGHNA, YNFKEQ. This CDR3 comprises 17 residues.

The rearrangement links TRBV7-6 to TRBJ1-2; 11 nucleotides agree with TRBD1. The CDR3 covers 14 residues. Germline CDR1 reads SGHVS; CDR2 reads FNYEAQ. The V gene end was trimmed by 3 bases and the J gene end by 4 bases; junction bases not matched to a gene: 1. CDR3 in DNA: TGTGCCAGCAGCTTTGGACAGGGGGCCTATGGCTACACCTTC. Translating gives CASSFGQGAYGYTF.

This clone was seen a handful of times. The rearrangement uses TRBV9 and TRBJ2-2; 8 bases agree with TRBD2. The CDR3 has 14 amino acids. Trimming cost V 6 bases and J 6 bases; bases outside gene matches: 7. Germline V gene lookup returns CDR1 SGDLS and CDR2 YYNGEE. This CDR3 reads CASTLRGGPGELFF. CDR3 bases: TGTGCCAGCACCCTACGGGGGGGCCCCGGGGAGCTGTTTTTT.

This rearrangement joins TRBV7-9 to TRBJ2-1, with D tentatively TRBD2 (6 bases). Trimming removed 4 bases from V and 5 bases from J, with 18 bases in between. CDR1 is SEHNR and CDR2 is FQNEAQ in the germline V gene (reference sequence). This CDR3 spans 16 amino acids. The CDR3 loop reads CASSSLGGGGNNEQFF. The CDR3 coding sequence is TGTGCCAGCAGCTCCCTCGGCGGTGGGGGGAACAATGAGCAGTTCTTC.

This clone was found a few times. The V call is TRBV29-1, the J call TRBJ1-2, with D hard to call. Trimming took 4 bases from V and 2 from J, leaving 8 bases between them. The CDR3 runs to 12 residues. Germline V gene lookup returns CDR1 SQVTM and CDR2 ANQGSEA. The CDR3 DNA reads TGCAGCGTTGGAGGGCAGAACTATGGCTACACCTTC. Its protein is CSVGGQNYGYTF.

This clone came up once. The chain has TRBV27 and TRBJ1-4; a possible D gene is TRBD1 (6 bases). Trimming took 6 bases from V and 1 from J, leaving 12 bases between them. This CDR3 contains 15 residues. The germline V gene has CDR1 MNHEY and CDR2 SMNVEV (reference sequence). The CDR3 reads CASSYRTETNEKLFF. The CDR3 region has the DNA TGTGCCAGCAGCTATCGGACAGAAACTAATGAAAAACTGTTTTTT. Looking up the rest from reference TRBV27 and TRBJ1-4 gives the full variable domain: EAQVTQNPRYLITVTGKKLTVTCSQNMNHEYMSWYRQDPGLGLRQIYYSMNVEVTDKGDVPEGYKVSRKEKRNFPLILESPSPNQTSLYFCASSYRTETNEKLFFGSGTQLSVL.

The chain is built from TRBV6-5 and TRBJ2-1; D possibly corresponds to TRBD1 (6 bases). Trimming shortened V by 6 bases and J by 4 bases, and 10 bases separated the two germline ends. This CDR3 is built from 13 residues. Per germline, CDR1 MNHEY and CDR2 SVGAGI. CDR3 in amino acids: CASRSTGYNEQFF. DNA of the CDR3: TGTGCCAGCAGGTCAACAGGGTACAATGAGCAGTTCTTC.

This clone was found once. V and J are TRBV5-4 and TRBJ2-3; D possibly corresponds to TRBD1 (6 bases). CDR3 size: 18 residues. The V gene lost 3 bases and the J gene lost 2 bases, with 22 bases spanning the gap. Germline V CDR1 and CDR2: SGHNT, YYREEE (reference sequence). The CDR3 is CASSSGFRGHRDTDTQYF. The DNA of the CDR3 is TGTGCCAGCAGCTCAGGGTTTAGGGGACATAGGGACACAGATACGCAGTATTTT. Together with reference TRBV5-4 and TRBJ2-3, the CDR3 gives the full variable domain: ETGVTQSPTHLIKTRGQQVTLRCSSQSGHNTVSWYQQALGQGPQFIFQYYREEENGRGNFPPRFSGLQFPNYSSELNVNALELDDSALYLCASSSGFRGHRDTDTQYFGPGTRLTVL.

The chain carries TRBV2 and TRBJ1-5; D not certain. Per the germline V gene, CDR1 is SNHLY and CDR2 is FYNNEI. The V gene lost 1 base and the J gene lost 2 bases, with 6 bases spanning the gap. There are 14 residues in the CDR3. DNA for the CDR3: TGTGCCAGCAGTGAAGGGCTCGGCAATCAGCCCCAGCATTTT. It is translated as CASSEGLGNQPQHF.